Sequencing of this TCR beta chain was carried out in a study of T cell changes during pregnancy in multiple sclerosis. The CDR3 spans 15 residues. CDR1 SGHRS and CDR2 YFSETQ come from the germline V gene. V was clipped by 7 bases and J by 7 bases; unmatched bases: 6. Libraries were prepared by immunoSEQ multiplex PCR; TCRdb keeps only in-frame clonotypes and omits some of them. The sample lists 65,000 to 80,000 clones, roughly 92% occurring once. This receptor was taken from a female donor with multiple sclerosis, enrolled in a pregnancy study. The material sequenced was CD4+ T cells from peripheral blood mononuclear cells, taken before pregnancy. The gene calls are TRBV5-1 and TRBJ2-1; TRBD2 matches at 15 bases. CDR3 sequence: CASGGLAGGRNEQFF. CDR3 nucleotides: TGCGCCAGCGGGGGACTAGCGGGGGGCCGGAATGAGCAGTTCTTC. The entire variable domain, with the rest obtained from reference TRBV5-1 and TRBJ2-1, is as follows: KAGVTQTPRYLIKTRGQQVTLSCSPISGHRSVSWYQQTPGQGLQFLFEYFSETQRNKGNFPGRFSGRQFSNSRSEMNVSTLELGDSALYLCASGGLAGGRNEQFFGPGTRLTVL.